This T cell receptor beta chain was identified in a study of regulatory T cells in long-lasting Graves disease (dated by TCRdb to the early 2020s). Some background on the complete study: Newly diagnosed Graves' disease patients had taken antithyroid drugs for less than 3 months. Patients with persistent Graves' disease were compared with patients with newly diagnosed Graves' disease using TCR sequencing and RNA sequencing of peripheral blood. The study was registered as a clinical trial and conducted in China. A total of about 33 samples underwent TCR sequencing, from roughly 13 patients with persistent Graves' disease and about 20 patients with newly diagnosed Graves' disease. Study-level results and caveats: Peripheral blood alone was examined, since thyroid tissue, which constituted the primary lesion, could not be accessed. The authors acknowledged the small sample size as a limitation that may reduce accuracy. A larger number of public clonotypes was shared among persistent patients (about 2,700) than among newly diagnosed patients (approximately 1,000). Only the TCR beta chain was sequenced and analyzed. Persistent Graves' disease patients showed lower TCR Shannon entropy and fewer highly expanded clones than newly diagnosed patients, suggesting clonal expansion.

This clonotype has a count of ten or more. The antigen it binds to is not known. It has no much larger one-base neighbor in the sample; base qualities were not kept. What this sample's time point label stands for: newly diagnosed GD, antithyroid drugs for less than 3 months. RNA was extracted from PBMCs in TRIzol for both TCR sequencing and RNA sequencing. Graves' disease was diagnosed according to American Thyroid Association guidelines. Patients for the study were recruited at an endocrinology department in Xi'an, China. Each patient gave about 9.1 milliliters of peripheral blood, collected in an EDTA anticoagulant tube. Ficoll Paque Plus density gradient separation was used to isolate PBMCs, and no further T cell sorting was done. An Agilent 2100 Bioanalyzer and agarose gel were used to assess RNA quality, and a NanoDrop 2000 was used to measure RNA concentration. Receptor libraries were prepared by multiplex PCR. This sample was sequenced with an Illumina HiSeq 4000. TCR beta libraries were built with iRepertoire HTBI primers and Arm-PCR amplification of CDR3 regions. Before sequencing, the PCR products underwent gel purification. For the original study's pipeline: A total of fewer than 70 TRBV and 14 TRBJ segments were identified across samples and were used for gene usage analysis of CDR3 amino acid clonotypes. COPE and FqMerger were used to merge the filtered high-quality paired reads into contigs. BLAST was used to align contigs to IMGT TRBV, TRBD and TRBJ reference genes, with CDR3 defined following IMGT. Clonotypes above 0.1% frequency were classified as highly expanded clones. Shannon entropy was used to measure repertoire diversity, and the Gini coefficient was used to measure V-J evenness. A clonotype found in more than one individual was treated as public. TCRdb took the public reads, trimmed them with fastp at Q25, ran MiXCR for clone calling and kept in-frame beta chains. Records with the same CDR3 protein are collapsed into one entry carrying the most frequent genes and DNA. TCRdb's processing, not the authors', yielded these V and J calls. This sample holds about 560,000 distinct CDR3 sequences; about 16% were observed only once. The top ten hold around 12% of the sample.

This sample also belongs to another study, concerning T cells in Graves' hyperthyroidism and ophthalmopathy. As the second publication notes: Stable Graves' hyperthyroidism was defined as no progression to ophthalmopathy during 18 months of follow-up. Hyperthyroidism patients were aged 18 to 65 years and newly diagnosed, with disease duration of less than 2 months. Patients with uncontrolled infections, other autoimmune diseases, pregnancy or lactation were excluded. Diagnoses were based on clinical symptoms, serum thyroxine and TRAb, thyroid ultrasound and orbital computed tomography. The TCR CDR3 was subjected to a first round of RT-PCR using the HTBI primer set and the Qiagen OneStep RT-PCR kit. Most expanded thyroid clonotypes (frequency above 0.001) were also detected in blood, suggesting blood repertoires may reflect thyroid immune responses. In cross-validation, a model built on a 13 V-J signature told ophthalmopathy apart from stable hyperthyroidism with just under 90% sensitivity and 81% to 82% specificity, and in testing the same model reached 80%/75%. In validation, progression to ophthalmopathy was predicted by the model with about 70% sensitivity and about 72% specificity, a median of approximately 6.5 months before onset. To identify distinguishing TCR V-J signatures, a discovery cohort of about 100 patients was used, comprising some 43 with Graves' ophthalmopathy and around 60 with stable Graves' hyperthyroidism. Whether ophthalmopathy could be predicted prospectively was tested in an independent validation cohort made up of approximately 19 hyperthyroidism patients plus 17 patients who later progressed to ophthalmopathy. The 90 to 100 discovery patients were randomly divided into training and test sets at a 7:3 ratio. Thyroid tissue and blood T-cell repertoires from six Graves' hyperthyroidism patients were also compared in the study. Following sampling, methimazole starting at 30 mg daily was given to hyperthyroidism patients, and high-dose intravenous methylprednisolone was given to ophthalmopathy patients. A second multiplex PCR round built the libraries, followed by size selection and purification. Sequencing of the libraries was done on an Illumina HiSeq2000 using paired-end 100 bp reads. Raw data were processed with SOAPnuke, discarding reads with adapters, uncalled bases, mean Phred below 15, or no exact constant-primer or identifier match. COPE v1.2.5 was used to merge high-quality paired reads, and clonotypes were defined as unique nucleotide sequences. MiTCR v1.1 was used to align clonotypes to the IMGT TRBV, TRBD and TRBJ reference segments. Analysis was restricted to V-J combinations with a frequency above 0.0001, which covered just over 98% of repertoires. A TCS score was defined as the ratio of F50 (clonal expansion) to E x V (chaos), with BLOSUM62-based TCRdist applied between CDR3 peptides within each V-J. Welch's t-statistics and random forest reduced fewer than 600 V-J features to around 14, which were used in a naive Bayes classifier (R e1071). Sample size was not statistically predetermined, and blinding of investigators to group allocation was not performed. TCR Vbeta CDR3 sequencing of approximately 140 peripheral blood samples (over 40 ophthalmopathy, 70 to 85 hyperthyroidism and roughly 17 progressor patients) is reported in the paper.

The TCR originated in a man aged 18 to 35 with Graves disease. Donor details come from another sample of the same person, matched by shared clones. The specimen comprised peripheral blood mononuclear cells (PBMCs), sampled at new diagnosis, from a patient treated with antithyroid drugs.

The CDR3 region has the sequence CASSFLRDRAPYEQYF. At the DNA level, the sequence is TGTGCCAGCAGTTTCCTCCGGGACAGGGCGCCCTACGAGCAGTACTTC. The V gene is TRBV27 and the J gene is TRBJ2-7, with 9 bases in between that match TRBD1. Sequences MNHEY (CDR1) and SMNVEV (CDR2) are obtained from the germline V gene (reference sequence). Measured from the cysteine to the phenylalanine, the CDR3 is 16 residues long. Here the CDR3 DNA is all that survives: 48 bases in frame from base 1. V ends up 3 bases short and J 2 bases short, with an unmatched junction base count of 8.